Below, 25 T cell receptor beta chains from the same sample are listed, as sequenced in a study of neurological immune-mediated disorders. TCRdb called the 5' RACE reads again in MiXCR, with one record for every CDR3 protein. The data contain 50,000 or so distinct CDR3 sequences, over 3% of them singletons. Sequencing input: PBMCs. The source is a man aged 40-49 years with multiple sclerosis.

This clonotype was seen at least ten times. The rearrangement joins TRBV9 to TRBJ2-5; D uncertain. The CDR3 runs to 13 residues. Trimming pared 2 bases from V and 4 bases from J, leaving 9 bases between. Germline CDR1 SGDLS, CDR2 YYNGEE. The DNA of the CDR3 is TGTGCCAGCAGCGTGAGTCCCCCAGAGACCCAGTACTTC. Its translation is CASSVSPPETQYF.

This clonotype was detected many times. The chain carries TRBV20-1 and TRBJ2-5, with D possibly being TRBD2 (5 bases). Germline V lookup: CDR1 DFQATT, CDR2 SNEGSKA (reference sequence). V dropped 5 bases and J dropped 2 bases, with 9 bases sitting between them. CDR3 length: 12 amino acids. CDR3 DNA sequence: TGCAGTGCTTACCGGGAACAAGAGACCCAGTACTTC. Residues: CSAYREQETQYF.

In its sample, this clonotype was seen many times. This chain connects TRBV20-1 to TRBJ1-3, with TRBD1 matching over 7 bases. Per the germline V gene, CDR1 is DFQATT and CDR2 is SNEGSKA (reference sequence). V shed 5 bases and J 0 bases; nucleotides not matched to a gene: 7. CDR3 size: 15 residues. The CDR3 sequence: CSAEGQPNSGNTIYF. The CDR3 DNA is TGCAGTGCTGAGGGACAGCCTAACTCTGGAAACACCATATATTTT.

This clonotype was counted at least ten times. This chain connects TRBV24-1 to TRBJ2-3; a possible D gene is TRBD2 (10 bases). CDR1 and CDR2 (germline): KGHDR, SFDVKD. The CDR3 loop spans 18 amino acids. V was clipped by 1 base and J by 5 bases, with 21 bases between them. The CDR3 coding sequence is TGTGCCACCAGTGATTTCGGACAGGGGACTAGCGACAGAGATACGCAGTATTTT. This gives the protein CATSDFGQGTSDRDTQYF.

This clonotype was seen many times. The genes are TRBV10-3 and TRBJ2-7; 12 bases line up with TRBD2. CDR1 and CDR2 (germline): ENHRY, SYGVKD. This CDR3 contains 15 residues. V lost 3 bases, J lost 6 bases, and 6 bases stayed unmatched. The CDR3 sequence: CAISDSTSGGSEQYF. DNA of the CDR3: TGTGCCATCAGTGACTCGACTAGCGGGGGCTCCGAGCAGTACTTC.

Many counts were recorded for this clonotype. The V and J genes are TRBV10-3 and TRBJ2-5; D is possibly TRBD1 or TRBD2 (5 bases each). Germline V lookup: CDR1 ENHRY, CDR2 SYGVKD. The V end lost 6 bases, the J end lost 2 bases, and 16 bases lay between the germline ends. The CDR3 spans 15 residues. The CDR3 nucleotides read TGTGCCATCAGAAACCCGGGACCGGTACAAGAGACCCAGTACTTC. The encoded protein is CAIRNPGPVQETQYF.

This clonotype was observed at least ten times. This chain uses TRBV20-1 with TRBJ2-3; no clear D gene. The ends were cut back, 3 bases at V and 6 bases at J, with 16 bases in the middle. CDR1 is DFQATT, CDR2 SNEGSKA, per germline (reference sequence). The CDR3 is 14 residues long. The CDR3: CSASTGSLSDTQYF. The DNA of the CDR3 is TGCAGTGCTAGTACGGGCTCACTTTCGGATACGCAGTATTTT.

This clonotype was seen at least ten times. This sequence joins TRBV20-1 and TRBJ2-5; D may correspond to TRBD1 or TRBD2 (5 bases each). The CDR3 is 16 residues long. Trimming left V 4 bases short and J 0 bases short, with 18 bases between. Germline CDR1 and CDR2: DFQATT and SNEGSKA (reference sequence). CDR3: CSATRPGADYQETQYF. The CDR3 nucleotides are TGCAGTGCTACACGCCCCGGGGCCGATTACCAAGAGACCCAGTACTTC.

This clonotype was found many times. The J gene is TRBJ1-3, the V gene TRBV5-1; no firm D call. This CDR3 region has 16 residues. Trimming shortened V by 3 bases and J by 0 bases, and 13 bases separated the two germline ends. The germline V gene encodes CDR1 SGHRS and CDR2 YFSETQ. CDR3 DNA sequence: TGCGCCAGCAGCTCCCTCCCGGATACCTCTGGAAACACCATATATTTT. This translates into CASSSLPDTSGNTIYF.

This clonotype was seen ten or more times. The rearrangement joins TRBV20-1 to TRBJ1-1, with a tentative D call TRBD1 (6 bases). V lost 6 bases and J lost 3, with 14 bases in between. The CDR3 sequence is 13 residues long. The germline gives CDR1 DFQATT, CDR2 SNEGSKA (reference sequence). CDR3 sequence (DNA): TGCAGTGCGGGGCCAGGGGTCCACACTGAAGCTTTCTTT. Translated: CSAGPGVHTEAFF.

This clonotype was observed at least ten times. This chain uses TRBV10-3 with TRBJ2-2; D not resolved. V lost 0 bases and J lost 6, with 14 bases in between. The length of the CDR3 is 16 residues. Germline V lookup: CDR1 ENHRY, CDR2 SYGVKD. CDR3 region: CAISESQVSLAGELFF. The CDR3 DNA reads as TGTGCCATCAGTGAGTCACAAGTATCTTTGGCCGGGGAGCTGTTTTTT.

This clonotype has a count of ten or more. The chain links TRBV4-1 to TRBJ1-4; TRBD1 agrees at 7 bases. CDR3 length: 22 amino acids. With V trimmed by 2 bases and J by 0 bases, 21 bases remained unmatched. Germline V gene sequence: CDR1 MGHRA, CDR2 YSYEKL. CDR3 DNA: TGCGCCAGCAGCCAATCAAGGCCGGGACAGCCCGAACATAAAACAACTAATGAAAAACTGTTTTTT. Translating it yields CASSQSRPGQPEHKTTNEKLFF.

Many counts were recorded for this clonotype. The chain employs TRBV5-1 and TRBJ1-3, with 8 nucleotides matching TRBD1. CDR3 size: 14 residues. Looked up from germline, CDR1 is SGHRS and CDR2 is YFSETQ. V was clipped by 4 bases and J by 4 bases; unmatched bases: 4. CDR3 sequence reads: CASSPGTGGNTIYF. The CDR3 nucleotides are TGCGCCAGCAGCCCTGGGACAGGCGGAAACACCATATATTTT.

This clonotype was detected only a few times. A much larger clone lies one base from this, so it may be a read error. The chain carries TRBV28 and TRBJ1-5; no definite D call. CDR1 is MDHEN and CDR2 is SYDVKM in the germline V gene. The CDR3 length is 12 residues. V dropped 8 bases and J dropped 1 base, with 6 bases sitting between them. CDR3 amino acids: CASVESNQPQHF. CDR3 coding DNA: TGTGCCAGCGTGGAAAGCAATCAGCCCCAGCATTTT.

This clonotype showed up many times. The V gene is TRBV29-1, the J gene TRBJ2-2; D could derive from TRBD1 or TRBD2 (6 bases each). V was shortened by 8 bases and J by 1 base, with 17 bases between the two germline ends. The CDR3 runs 15 residues. Germline CDR1 is SQVTM and CDR2 is ANQGSEA. CDR3 sequence (DNA): TGCAGCAGCTCGGGGGCAGGGTTGAACACCGGGGAGCTGTTTTTT. Its translation is CSSSGAGLNTGELFF.

This clonotype was detected many times. The J gene is TRBJ2-4, the V gene TRBV5-1, with TRBD1 as a possible D gene (8 bases). V lost 4 bases to trimming and J lost 6 bases, with 17 bases between them. The CDR3 consists of 15 residues. Germline assignment: CDR1 SGHRS and CDR2 YFSETQ. In DNA form, the CDR3 reads TGCGCCAGCAGCGCCGGACAGGGCGGGGGAAACATTCAGTACTTC. Protein: CASSAGQGGGNIQYF.

This clonotype was seen at least ten times. The chain combines TRBV11-3 with TRBJ2-1, with D uncertain. Germline CDR1 and CDR2: SGHNT and YENEEA. This CDR3 comprises 13 residues. Deletions cut 1 base from V and 4 bases from J, with 5 bases between. The CDR3 sequence: CASSLGYYNEQFF. CDR3 DNA: TGTGCCAGCAGCTTAGGCTATTACAATGAGCAGTTCTTC. The full variable domain, rest sourced from reference TRBV11-3 and TRBJ2-1, is EAGVVQSPRYKIIEKKQPVAFWCNPISGHNTLYWYLQNLGQGPELLIRYENEEAVDDSQLPKDRFSAERLKGVDSTLKIQPAELGDSAVYLCASSLGYYNEQFFGPGTRLTVL.

This clonotype was found many times. This chain connects TRBV18 to TRBJ1-4; 7 bases fit TRBD1. The J segment lost 5 bases and the V segment lost 4 bases, leaving 4 bases of the junction unmatched. The CDR3 has 14 amino acids. CDR1 and CDR2 (germline): KGHSH, LQKENI. This CDR3 is CASSLRDSNEKLFF. DNA for the CDR3: TGTGCCAGCTCACTCCGGGACAGCAATGAAAAACTGTTTTTT.

This clonotype was found many times. The V gene is TRBV5-1, the J gene TRBJ2-7; the match to TRBD1 covers 7 bases. V was pared by 4 bases and J by 2 bases, with 9 bases of the junction left unmatched. Per the germline V gene, CDR1 is SGHRS and CDR2 is YFSETQ. The CDR3 spans 15 residues. CDR3 residues: CASSPVQGSTYEQYF. The CDR3 DNA sequence: TGCGCCAGCAGCCCCGTACAGGGGTCAACCTACGAGCAGTACTTC.

In its sample, this clonotype was seen many times. J is TRBJ1-1 and V is TRBV5-1, with D unresolved. The V and J ends lost 3 bases and 1 base respectively, with 7 bases between them. Per germline, CDR1 SGHRS and CDR2 YFSETQ. This CDR3 contains 13 residues. The CDR3 nucleotides read TGCGCCAGCAGCTCCACAGCGAACACTGAAGCTTTCTTT. Translating it yields CASSSTANTEAFF.

This clonotype occurred many times. The chain links TRBV20-1 to TRBJ1-4; 7 bases map to TRBD1. V was pared by 6 bases and J by 7 bases, with 14 bases of the junction left unmatched. CDR1 DFQATT and CDR2 SNEGSKA come from the germline V gene (reference sequence). The CDR3 contains 15 residues. The DNA of the CDR3 is TGCAGTGCCACGAAGAGACAGGGTCGGGGTGAAAAACTGTTTTTT. Its translation is CSATKRQGRGEKLFF.

This clonotype was counted many times. The chain uses TRBV5-1 and TRBJ2-3, with 7 bases lining up with TRBD1. From germline, CDR1 is SGHRS and CDR2 YFSETQ. The CDR3 is 15 amino acids. After removal of 4 bases from V and 0 bases from J, the junction contained 5 bases not matched to a gene. The DNA of the CDR3 is TGCGCCAGCAGCCTAAGGACAGGTAGCACAGATACGCAGTATTTT. It yields the protein CASSLRTGSTDTQYF.

This clonotype was seen ten or more times. The J gene is TRBJ2-7, the V gene TRBV5-1; D is perhaps TRBD1 (5 bases). CDR1 and CDR2 from the germline V gene are SGHRS and YFSETQ. V was clipped by 0 bases and J by 2 bases, with 9 bases between them. This CDR3 comprises 14 residues. CDR3 loop: CASSLGQSTYEQYF. The CDR3 coding sequence is TGCGCCAGCAGCTTGGGACAGTCCACCTACGAGCAGTACTTC.

This clonotype was seen a handful of times. CDR3 sequence: CASSQDSAGGAYEQYF. The CDR3 DNA is TGTGCCAGCAGCCAAGATTCGGCAGGGGGAGCCTACGAGCAGTACTTC. V gene TRBV3-1 combines with J gene TRBJ2-7; 7 bases fit TRBD1. This CDR3 region has 16 residues. The J segment lost 2 bases and the V segment lost 0 bases, leaving 7 bases of the junction unmatched. Germline CDR1 reads LGHDT; CDR2 reads YNNKEL (reference sequence).

This clonotype was counted ten times or more. V is TRBV10-3 and J is TRBJ1-1; TRBD1 matches 9 bases. This CDR3 contains 17 residues. After removal of 3 bases from V and 0 bases from J, the junction contained 8 bases not matched to a gene. Germline V gives CDR1 ENHRY, CDR2 SYGVKD. The CDR3 sequence: CAISDGQGLGLNTEAFF. For the CDR3, the DNA is TGTGCCATCAGTGATGGACAGGGGTTGGGCCTGAACACTGAAGCTTTCTTT.